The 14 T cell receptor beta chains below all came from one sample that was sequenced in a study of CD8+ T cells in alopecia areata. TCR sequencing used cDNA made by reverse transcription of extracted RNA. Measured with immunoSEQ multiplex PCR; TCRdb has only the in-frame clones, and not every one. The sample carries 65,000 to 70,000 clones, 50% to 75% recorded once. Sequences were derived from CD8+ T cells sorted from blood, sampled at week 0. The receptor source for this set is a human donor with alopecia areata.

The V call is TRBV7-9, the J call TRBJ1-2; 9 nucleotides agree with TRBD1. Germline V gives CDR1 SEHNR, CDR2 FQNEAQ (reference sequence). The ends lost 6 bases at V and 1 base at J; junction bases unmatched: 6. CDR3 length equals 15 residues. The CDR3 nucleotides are TGTGCCAGCAGAAAGGGACAGGGTTATAACTATGGCTACACCTTC. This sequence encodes CASRKGQGYNYGYTF.

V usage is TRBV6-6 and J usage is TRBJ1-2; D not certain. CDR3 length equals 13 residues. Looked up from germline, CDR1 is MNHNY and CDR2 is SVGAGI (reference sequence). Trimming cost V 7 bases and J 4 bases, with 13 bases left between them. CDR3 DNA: TGTGCCAGCACCTTGGAGCCTCCCTATGGCTACACCTTC. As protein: CASTLEPPYGYTF.

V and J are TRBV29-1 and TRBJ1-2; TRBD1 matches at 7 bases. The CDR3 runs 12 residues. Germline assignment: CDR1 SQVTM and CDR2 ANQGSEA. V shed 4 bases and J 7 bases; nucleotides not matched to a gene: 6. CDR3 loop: CSVGGGAVGYTF. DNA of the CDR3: TGCAGCGTTGGAGGGGGCGCTGTTGGCTACACCTTC.

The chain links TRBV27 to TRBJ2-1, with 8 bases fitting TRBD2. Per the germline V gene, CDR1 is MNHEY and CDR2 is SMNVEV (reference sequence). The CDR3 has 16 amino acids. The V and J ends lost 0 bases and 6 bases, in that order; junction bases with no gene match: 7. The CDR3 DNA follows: TGTGCCAGCAGTTTATCGGGGACTAGGTCGGCCAATGAGCAGTTCTTC. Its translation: CASSLSGTRSANEQFF.

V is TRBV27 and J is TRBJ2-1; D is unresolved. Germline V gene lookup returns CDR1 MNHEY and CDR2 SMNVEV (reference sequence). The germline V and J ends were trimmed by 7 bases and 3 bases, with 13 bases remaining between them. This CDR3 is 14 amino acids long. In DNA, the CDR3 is TGTGCCAGCAATACACATGGGGACTACAATGAGCAGTTCTTC. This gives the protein CASNTHGDYNEQFF.

The CDR3 is CASSLSSGGAGETQYF. The CDR3 DNA follows: TGTGCCAGCAGTTTATCGAGCGGGGGGGCCGGAGAGACCCAGTACTTC. The chain links TRBV27 to TRBJ2-5; 10 bases are a match to TRBD2. The trim removed 0 bases at V and 4 bases at J, leaving 5 bases unmatched. This CDR3 has 16 residues. Germline assignment: CDR1 MNHEY and CDR2 SMNVEV (reference sequence).

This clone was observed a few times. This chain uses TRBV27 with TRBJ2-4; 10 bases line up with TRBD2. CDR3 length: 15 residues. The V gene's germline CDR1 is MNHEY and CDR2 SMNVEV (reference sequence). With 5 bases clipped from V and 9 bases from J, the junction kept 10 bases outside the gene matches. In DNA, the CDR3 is TGTGCCAGCAGTGGGGGGACTAGCGTGAGGGGCATTCAGTACTTC. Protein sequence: CASSGGTSVRGIQYF.

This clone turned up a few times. The CDR3 region is CASSLDIGTVKLFF. The CDR3 nucleotides read TGTGCCAGCAGCTTAGATATTGGGACAGTGAAACTGTTTTTT. The gene calls are TRBV7-9 and TRBJ1-4; 7 bases agree with TRBD1. The V gene's germline CDR1 is SEHNR and CDR2 FQNEAQ (reference sequence). The CDR3 is 14 amino acids. J gave up 11 bases and V 1 base, and 7 bases lay outside the gene matches. The variable domain in full, with the rest retrieved from reference TRBV7-9 and TRBJ1-4, is DTGVSQNPRHKITKRGQNVTFRCDPISEHNRLYWYRQTLGQGPEFLTYFQNEAQLEKSRLLSDRFSAERPKGSFSTLEIQRTEQGDSAMYLCASSLDIGTVKLFFGSGTQLSVL.

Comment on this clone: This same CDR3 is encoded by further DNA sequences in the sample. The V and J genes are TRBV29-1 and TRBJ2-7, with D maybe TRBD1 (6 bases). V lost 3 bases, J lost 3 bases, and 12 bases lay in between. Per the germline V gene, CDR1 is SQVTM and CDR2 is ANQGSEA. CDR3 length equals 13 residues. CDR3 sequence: CSVEARGDYEQYF. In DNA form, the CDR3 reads TGCAGCGTTGAGGCCAGGGGAGACTACGAGCAGTACTTC.

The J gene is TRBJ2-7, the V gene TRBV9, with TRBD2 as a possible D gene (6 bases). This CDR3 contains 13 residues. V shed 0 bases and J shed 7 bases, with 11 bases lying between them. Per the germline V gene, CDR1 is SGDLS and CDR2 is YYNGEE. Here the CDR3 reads CASSVADAGEQYF. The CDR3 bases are TGTGCCAGCAGCGTAGCGGACGCGGGAGAGCAGTACTTC.

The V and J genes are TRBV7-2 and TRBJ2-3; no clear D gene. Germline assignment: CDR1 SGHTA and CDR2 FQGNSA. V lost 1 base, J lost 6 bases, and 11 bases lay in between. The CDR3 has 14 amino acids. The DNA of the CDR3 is TGTGCCAGCAGCTTAGTGTATCTGCTCGATACGCAGTATTTT. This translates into CASSLVYLLDTQYF. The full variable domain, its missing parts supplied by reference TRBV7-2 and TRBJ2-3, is GAGVSQSPSNKVTEKGKDVELRCDPISGHTALYWYRQSLGQGLEFLIYFQGNSAPDKSGLPSDRFSAERTGGSVSTLTIQRTQQEDSAVYLCASSLVYLLDTQYFGPGTRLTVL.

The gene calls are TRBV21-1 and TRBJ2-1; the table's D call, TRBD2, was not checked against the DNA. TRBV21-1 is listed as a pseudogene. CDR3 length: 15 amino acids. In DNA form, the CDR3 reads TGTGCCAGCATCGAGAGCGGGGGGGCCAGCGATGAGCAGTTCTTC. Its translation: CASIESGGASDEQFF.

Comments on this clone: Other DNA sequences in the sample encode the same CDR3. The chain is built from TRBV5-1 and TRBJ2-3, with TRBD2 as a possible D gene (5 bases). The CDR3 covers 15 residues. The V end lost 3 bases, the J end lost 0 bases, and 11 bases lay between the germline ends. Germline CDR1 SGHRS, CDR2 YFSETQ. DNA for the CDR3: TGCGCCAGCAGCTCAAGCGGAGGAAGCACAGATACGCAGTATTTT. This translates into CASSSSGGSTDTQYF.

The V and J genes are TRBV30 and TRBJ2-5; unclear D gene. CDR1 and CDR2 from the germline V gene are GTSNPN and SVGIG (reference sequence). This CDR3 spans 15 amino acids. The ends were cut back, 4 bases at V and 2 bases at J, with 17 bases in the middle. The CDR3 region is CAWMGPFSSQETQYF. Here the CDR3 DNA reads TGTGCCTGGATGGGCCCCTTCAGCTCTCAAGAGACCCAGTACTTC.